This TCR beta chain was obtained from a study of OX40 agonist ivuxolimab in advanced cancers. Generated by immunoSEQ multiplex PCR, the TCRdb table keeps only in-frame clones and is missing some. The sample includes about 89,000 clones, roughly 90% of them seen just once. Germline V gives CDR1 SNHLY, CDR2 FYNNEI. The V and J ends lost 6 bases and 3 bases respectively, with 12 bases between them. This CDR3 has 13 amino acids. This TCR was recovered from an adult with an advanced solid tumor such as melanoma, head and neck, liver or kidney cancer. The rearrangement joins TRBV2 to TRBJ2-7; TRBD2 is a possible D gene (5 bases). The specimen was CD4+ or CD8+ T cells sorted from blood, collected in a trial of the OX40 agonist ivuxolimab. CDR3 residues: CASREVRVYEQYF. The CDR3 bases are TGTGCCAGCAGGGAGGTTAGGGTCTACGAGCAGTACTTC.